This T cell receptor beta chain was observed in a study of cytomegalovirus exposure and HLA in healthy donors. This clone was seen a few times. Its antigen remains unknown. With 60 Vbeta and 13 Jbeta primers, the PCR was carried out. In the authors' workflow: Counted up in a later analysis, unique TCR beta chains came to approximately 83 million, with around 9.9 million shared. The data were produced by immunoSEQ multiplex PCR, yet TCRdb's version contains in-frame clones alone and is incomplete. That table is the source of V, J and clone size, and D and trimming were worked out from the DNA. This table holds roughly 99,000 clones, approximately 81% found once. Study-level points and caveats: Differences between HLA loci emerged in a later analysis of TCR association rates, with DRB1 most and HLA-C fewest. Most TCR sequences showed up rarely, but some public TCRs showed up in many donors. What a later analysis reportedly showed was that an Asian-associated ancestry cluster had fewer N-insertions than the roughly 700-donor mean.

The CDR3 runs 16 residues. The V gene's germline CDR1 is MNHEY and CDR2 SMNVEV (reference sequence). Trimming cost V 6 bases and J 4 bases, with 21 bases left between them. The source is a male donor in good health and CMV-seropositive. The specimen sequenced was PBMCs. This chain connects TRBV27 to TRBJ1-1, with no clear D. DNA of the CDR3: TGTGCCAGCAGCTGGACTGGGTTGGTAGATGGCACTGAAGCTTTCTTT. Translating it yields CASSWTGLVDGTEAFF.